What follows describes a single T cell receptor beta chain. The target antigen is unknown. The V gene's germline CDR1 is MGHRA and CDR2 YSYEKL. V lost 9 bases to trimming and J lost 9 bases; unmatched junction nucleotides: 23. The CDR3 is 16 residues long. The data belong to a study of tumor-infiltrating lymphocytes in primary liver carcinoma. For each extraction, RNA and DNA were obtained together from 20-30 mg of unsorted bulk tissue. All patients had surgically resected primary liver carcinoma. Each tumor sample had over 80% viable tumor cells. General observations from the study: Researchers report that only about 7-24% of top clones turned up in all five tumor regions. Against blood, tumors held a significantly higher top-250-clone fraction (p = 0.039).

Using a constant-region primer together with ProtoScript II reverse transcriptase, TCR beta cDNA was made from around 0.55 ug of total RNA. What produced the TCR beta libraries was three nested multiplex PCR rounds using slightly modified ARM-PCR. PCR rounds one and two used TRBV1-TRBV30 forward primers with a C-beta reverse primer for 10 cycles each. TCRdb re-analysed the multiplex PCR reads in MiXCR, keeping a single row per CDR3 protein. This sample has some 32,000 distinct CDR3 sequences; 76% occur once, and the top ten carry 36%. The clonotype was recovered from a man aged 35 to 55 with primary liver carcinoma and hepatitis B virus infection. What was sequenced was liver tumor tissue from sampling region 5. Specified subset: tumor region T5, tumor centre. The chain employs TRBV4-1 and TRBJ2-7; 7 bases are a match to TRBD2. This chain's CDR3 is CASGQSLAEPLYRQYF. CDR3 in DNA: TGCGCCAGTGGCCAATCCCTAGCGGAGCCACTTTACAGGCAGTACTTC.